This T cell receptor beta chain originates from a study of blood T cell repertoires in COVID-19. Methods used by the authors: Reference gene primer amplification gave nucleated cell count estimates. Data came from immunoSEQ multiplex PCR; TCRdb stores just in-frame clones and leaves some out. V and J calls and clone size are those listed in that table; D and trimming were worked out from the DNA. The table shows 400,000 or so clones, with 80% to 90% occurring only once. The CDR3 has 18 residues. V lost 6 bases, J lost 3 bases, and 24 bases lay in between. CDR1 MDHEN and CDR2 SYDVKM come from the germline V gene. Individuals drawn from 20 to 30 US areas were about 18 to 90 years old.

The clonotype was recovered from a man younger than 45 who had recovered from COVID-19. This chain connects TRBV28 to TRBJ1-5; possible D gene TRBD1, 6 bases. Sequenced material: PBMCs or T cells enriched from blood (not recorded which). As DNA, the CDR3 is TGTGCCAGCAGCCCCCTTTCCTCTACAGGGTTCAACAATCAGCCCCAGCATTTT. Amino acids: CASSPLSSTGFNNQPQHF.